These 31 T cell receptor beta chains share one sample of origin, sequenced in a study of tumor-infiltrating lymphocytes in primary liver carcinoma. Reverse transcription of around 500 ng total RNA with a constant-region primer produced TCR beta cDNA. A slightly modified ARM-PCR protocol with three nested multiplex PCR rounds produced these TCR beta libraries. TRBV1-TRBV30 forward and Cbeta reverse primers drove the first two roughly 10-cycle rounds. TCRdb reanalysed the multiplex PCR reads using MiXCR and keeps one entry per CDR3 protein. The repertoire has 100,000 or so distinct CDR3 sequences, 55% to 70% of them found once; the top ten carry over 9.5%. Taking about 18-30 mg of unsorted bulk tissue, the authors co-extracted RNA and DNA. Sequencing was carried out using liver tumor tissue from sampling region 5. The subset denotes: tumor region T5, tumor centre. These receptors all come from a woman aged 55 to 70 with primary liver carcinoma and hepatitis B virus infection.

A note on this clonotype: This clone may be a read error of a much larger clone one base away. This chain connects TRBV6-6 to TRBJ2-7; D is possibly TRBD1 (6 bases). CDR3 size: 13 residues. Per the germline V gene, CDR1 is MNHNY and CDR2 is SVGAGI (reference sequence). CDR3 sequence: CTSTVTGTYEQYF. The DNA of the CDR3 is TGTACCAGCACCGTGACAGGCACCTACGAGCAGTACTTC.

A word on this clonotype: A much bigger clone sits one base away, suggesting this may be a read error. The chain uses TRBV4-1 and TRBJ2-5; tentatively, D is TRBD2 (5 bases). The length of the CDR3 is 16 residues. CDR1 and CDR2 (germline): MGHRA, YSYEKL. The CDR3 region is CANSTRYRAWEETQYF. Written as DNA, the CDR3 is TGCGCCAACAGCACCCGATACCGGGCCTGGGAGGAGACCCAGTACTTC.

As for this clonotype: A single base separates this from a much larger clone, so it may be a read error. This chain links TRBV5-4 with TRBJ2-2, with D tentatively TRBD1 (7 bases). Germline V CDR1 and CDR2: SGHNT, YYREEE (reference sequence). There are 17 residues in the CDR3. The CDR3 loop reads CASSYGGRQGLGGDLFF. The CDR3 bases are TGTGCCAGCAGCTACGGGGGCCGACAGGGCTTGGGCGGGGACCTGTTTTTT. Supplemented by reference TRBV5-4 and TRBJ2-2, the full variable domain reads ETGVTQSPTHLIKTRGQQVTLRCSSQSGHNTVSWYQQALGQGPQFIFQYYREEENGRGNFPPRFSGLQFPNYSSELNVNALELDDSALYLCASSYGGRQGLGGDLFFGEGSRLTVL.

On this clonotype: A much larger clone differs from this one at a single base, so this may be a read error. V gene TRBV4-1 combines with J gene TRBJ2-1; D possibly corresponds to TRBD1 (7 bases). Trimming took 4 bases from V and 8 from J, leaving 24 bases between them. Germline-derived CDR1 and CDR2 are MGHRA and YSYEKL. CDR3 size: 17 residues. The CDR3 sequence is CASSRVYYQGGRDEQFF. The CDR3 DNA sequence: TGCGCCAGCAGCCGAGTTTACTATCAGGGGGGACGCGATGAGCAGTTCTTC.

The gene calls are TRBV11-3 and TRBJ2-7, with D possibly TRBD2 on 6 matching bases. V gave up 1 base and J gave up 5 bases, with 12 bases separating them. CDR1 is SGHNT, CDR2 YENEEA, per germline. The CDR3 has 14 amino acids. The CDR3: CASSLGGRDHEQYF. CDR3 DNA sequence: TGTGCCAGCAGCTTAGGCGGGCGGGATCACGAGCAGTACTTC.

With regard to this clonotype: Its ends do not fully match the called genes, so a read error is possible. The genes are TRBV6-2 or TRBV6-3 and TRBJ2-1, with 7 bases matching TRBD1. The CDR3 runs to 15 residues. Germline V gene lookup returns CDR1 MNHEY and CDR2 SVGEGT. The CDR3 reads CAGSQQGFLSNEQFF. CDR3 in DNA: TGTGCCGGCAGCCAACAGGGGTTTCTAAGCAATGAGCAGTTTTTC.

Notes on this clonotype: Sequence at one end of the junction differs from germline and may be a read error. The V gene is TRBV11-2, the J gene TRBJ2-1, with no clear D. CDR1 and CDR2 (germline): SGHAT, FQNNGV. CDR3 length: 14 amino acids. CDR3 sequence: CASSPQPSSGEQFF. The CDR3 nucleotides are TGCGCCAGCAGCCCCCAGCCTTCTTCGGGTGAGCAGTTCTTC. The variable domain in full, with the rest retrieved from reference TRBV11-2 and TRBJ2-1, is EAGVAQSPRYKIIEKRQSVAFWCNPISGHATLYWYQQILGQGPKLLIQFQNNGVVDDSQLPKDRFSAERLKGVDSTLKIQPAKLEDSAVYLCASSPQPSSGEQFFGPGTRLTVL.

Note on this clonotype: A much larger clone differs from this one at a single base, so this may be a read error. This sequence joins TRBV5-4 and TRBJ2-3, with 7 positions matching TRBD1. The CDR3 sequence is 17 residues long. Germline V gives CDR1 SGHNT, CDR2 YYREEE (reference sequence). Here the CDR3 reads CASSPRQGTMVGDTRYF. In DNA form, the CDR3 reads TGTGCCAGCAGCCCACGACAGGGTACGATGGTTGGAGATACGCGGTATTTT.

On this clonotype itself: Being one base from a much bigger clone, this may be a read error. This rearrangement joins TRBV7-9 to TRBJ1-6; D is undetermined. The germline V gene encodes CDR1 SEHNR and CDR2 FQNEAQ (reference sequence). This CDR3 comprises 17 residues. The V end was cut by 1 base, the J end by 7 bases, with 17 bases between. The CDR3 region has the DNA TGTGCCAGCAGCTTAGAGACGGGTGCAGAGAGGAATTCACCCCTCCACTTT. Translating it yields CASSLETGAERNSPLHF.

Comments on this clonotype: The junction shows a germline mismatch at one end, possibly a read error. This chain links TRBV28 with TRBJ2-7; no clear D gene. Germline-derived CDR1 and CDR2 are MDHEN and SYDVKM. The CDR3 has 11 residues. The CDR3 reads CAGSDPMEQYF. As DNA, the CDR3 is TGTGCCGGCAGTGACCCGATGGAGCAGTACTTC.

On this clonotype itself: A much larger clone differs by one base, so this may be a read error. Here the CDR3 reads CVSTGINSNQPQHF. CDR3 DNA: TGCGTCAGCACGGGGATCAATAGCAATCAGCCCCAGCATTTT. This rearrangement joins TRBV10-2 to TRBJ1-5; D unresolved. This CDR3 contains 14 residues. Germline V gives CDR1 WSHSY, CDR2 SAAADI.

Regarding this clonotype: Germline and junction disagree at one end, which may indicate a read error. The J gene is TRBJ1-2, the V gene TRBV28; 9 nucleotides line up with TRBD1. The CDR3 extends over 16 amino acids. Germline values: CDR1 MDHEN, CDR2 SYDVKM. The CDR3: CASRPPPGTGYYGYAF. The CDR3 DNA reads as TGTGCCAGCAGACCACCTCCCGGGACAGGGTACTATGGCTACGCCTTC.

This clonotype was observed a handful of times. A read error may be the cause here, since a much bigger clone is one base away. The CDR3 DNA reads as TGTACCAGCAGCCCAACTAGAGGTGAGCAGTTCTTC. This gives the protein CTSSPTRGEQFF. The rearrangement joins TRBV6-6 to TRBJ2-1, with a tentative D call TRBD2 (5 bases). CDR3 size: 12 residues. Germline-derived CDR1 and CDR2 are MNHNY and SVGAGI (reference sequence).

This clonotype has at least ten counts. The chain joins TRBV6-6 to TRBJ2-4; 10 bases align to TRBD1. The CDR3 length is 19 residues. V was pared by 5 bases and J by 0 bases, with 13 bases of the junction left unmatched. Per germline, CDR1 MNHNY and CDR2 SVGAGI (reference sequence). The CDR3 DNA reads TGTGCCAGCAGTCTAAAGACAGGGGGCTTAAGAGTAGCCAAAAACATTCAGTACTTC. This sequence encodes CASSLKTGGLRVAKNIQYF.

The J gene is TRBJ2-2, the V gene TRBV6-6, with D perhaps given as TRBD1 or TRBD2 (5 bases each). V lost 9 bases and J lost 3, with 17 bases in between. Per germline, CDR1 MNHNY and CDR2 SVGAGI (reference sequence). This CDR3 is built from 15 residues. The CDR3 DNA sequence: TGTGCCAGTAGCAGGGAGTGGGCGCACACCGGGGAGCTGTTTTTT. Translation gives CASSREWAHTGELFF.

The rearrangement links TRBV29-1 to TRBJ2-1, with TRBD1 matching over 7 bases. This CDR3 region has 15 residues. Germline loops: CDR1 SQVTM, CDR2 ANQGSEA. CDR3 region: CGIPEGAVAYNEQFF. CDR3 DNA sequence: TGCGGCATTCCCGAGGGGGCAGTGGCCTACAATGAGCAGTTCTTC.

As concerns this clonotype: No conserved phenylalanine or tryptophan is present at the end of the CDR3, so a read error is the likely explanation. This rearrangement joins TRBV11-2 to TRBJ2-7, with no clear D. Germline CDR1 is SGHAT and CDR2 is FQNNGV. The CDR3 runs 11 residues. CDR3 in DNA: TGTACCAGCAGCTCCGCCTACGAGCAGTACATC. Its protein is CTSSSAYEQYI.

Remarks on this clonotype: At one end, the junction sequence differs from germline, possibly due to a read error. The chain carries TRBV11-2 and TRBJ2-1; TRBD2 matches 12 bases. CDR1 is SGHAT, CDR2 FQNNGV, per germline. The CDR3 has 13 amino acids. For the CDR3, the DNA is TGCGCCAGTAGCTGGACTAGCGGGGCAGTGCAGTTCTTC. This sequence encodes CASSWTSGAVQFF.

A word on this clonotype: Given the absence of the conserved phenylalanine or tryptophan at the CDR3 end, a read error is likely. As DNA, the CDR3 is TGTGGCAGCAGTTTTAGGGATGAGCAGTTCCTC. This translates into CGSSFRDEQFL. This chain uses TRBV28 with TRBJ2-1; D unclear. CDR1 and CDR2 (germline): MDHEN, SYDVKM. CDR3 length: 11 amino acids.

Worth noting for this clonotype: This may come from a read error, since a much larger clone is one base off. The genes are TRBV12-3 or TRBV12-4 and TRBJ2-5; possible D gene TRBD1, 6 bases. V was trimmed by 5 bases and J by 7 bases, leaving 17 bases between them. The CDR3 consists of 14 residues. The chain's CDR3 is CASSPLTGRGTQYF. DNA for the CDR3: TGTGCCAGCAGTCCCCTGACAGGCAGGGGGACCCAGTACTTC.

For this clonotype: At one boundary the junction diverges from the germline segment, which might be a read error. The chain combines TRBV14 with TRBJ1-2; 8 positions agree with TRBD1. CDR1 is SGHDN, CDR2 FVKESK, per germline. This CDR3 has 16 amino acids. In nucleotides, the CDR3 is TGTGCCGGCAGTCCATACGACCAGGGGGCCGACAATGGCTACACCTTC. Protein: CAGSPYDQGADNGYTF.

About this clonotype itself: The junction and the germline gene differ at one end; a read error may be behind it. The rearrangement uses TRBV6-6 and TRBJ2-3; no clear D gene. The CDR3 is 12 amino acids. In germline, CDR1 is MNHNY, CDR2 SVGAGI (reference sequence). The CDR3 sequence is CARSLGTDKQYF. CDR3 bases: TGTGCCAGAAGTTTGGGCACAGATAAGCAGTATTTT.

This clonotype was observed at least ten times. The gene calls are TRBV29-1 and TRBJ2-2; a possible D gene is TRBD1 (6 bases). The germline V and J ends were trimmed by 4 bases and 6 bases, with 15 bases remaining between them. Germline V CDR1 and CDR2: SQVTM, ANQGSEA. This CDR3 spans 14 amino acids. CDR3 bases: TGCAGCGTTGCACAGGGTTTTTATTCCGGGGAGCTGTTTTTT. Translation: CSVAQGFYSGELFF.

To note about this clonotype: It may be a read error: a sequence one base away is much more abundant. The V call is TRBV12-3 or TRBV12-4, the J call TRBJ1-1; no clear D gene. The length of the CDR3 is 12 residues. CDR3 protein: CVSSFGGVEAFF. As DNA, the CDR3 is TGTGTCAGCAGTTTTGGTGGGGTTGAGGCTTTCTTT.

As regards this clonotype: An end of the junction does not agree with germline; a read error may underlie this. V is TRBV29-1 and J is TRBJ2-1, with 13 bases fitting TRBD2. The length of the CDR3 is 17 residues. Per germline, CDR1 SQVTM and CDR2 ANQGSEA. The CDR3 DNA is TGCAGCAGTTCGCGGGGACTTCGACTAGCGGGAGGCAATGGGCAGTTCTTC. Translating gives CSSSRGLRLAGGNGQFF.

Of note for this clonotype: This could be a read error, since a much larger clone is one nucleotide away. The V and J genes are TRBV28 and TRBJ1-5, with 9 bases aligning to TRBD1. The tail of the sequence fits TRBJ2-3 better, so the J call may be wrong. This CDR3 has 15 amino acids. Germline V CDR1 and CDR2: MDHEN, SYDVKM. The CDR3 region has the DNA TGTGCCAGTTACCCACAGGGGGCGGGAAAGAAGCCCCAGTATTTT. Its protein is CASYPQGAGKKPQYF.

Comments on this clonotype: The junction does not match germline at one end; this may be a read error. V usage is TRBV6-6 and J usage is TRBJ1-2; tentative D call: TRBD1 (6 bases). The CDR3 is 15 residues long. Germline V gene lookup returns CDR1 MNHNY and CDR2 SVGAGI (reference sequence). CDR3 DNA sequence: TGTGTCAGCACGATAAGGACAGATAATAACTATGGCTACACCTTC. As protein: CVSTIRTDNNYGYTF.

In this sample, this clonotype turned up a few times. With a much larger clone just one base away, this may be a read error. The chain employs TRBV10-3 and TRBJ2-7; 8 positions agree with TRBD1. The CDR3 has 13 amino acids. Germline CDR1 ENHRY, CDR2 SYGVKD. Here the CDR3 reads CAVSEQGAYEQYF. CDR3 DNA: TGTGCCGTCAGTGAACAGGGGGCCTACGAGCAGTACTTC.

A word on this clonotype: At one boundary the junction diverges from the germline segment, which might be a read error. V usage is TRBV6-1 and J usage is TRBJ2-6, with 9 bases identical to TRBD1. CDR1 is MNHNS and CDR2 is SASEGT in the germline V gene. The CDR3 spans 15 residues. CDR3 bases: TGTGCCAACAGTGAACAGGGGGCTGGGGCCAACGTCCTGACTTTT. Protein: CANSEQGAGANVLTF.

A remark on this clonotype: Its ends do not fully match the called genes, so a read error is possible. The V and J genes are TRBV29-1 and TRBJ1-1, with 8 bases that match TRBD1. Germline values: CDR1 SQVTM, CDR2 ANQGSEA. The CDR3 is 12 residues long. CDR3 sequence (DNA): TGCAGCGTTTGCGACAGGGGCACTGATGCTTTCTTT. Protein sequence: CSVCDRGTDAFF.

The V and J genes are TRBV11-2 and TRBJ1-2; TRBD1 is a possible D gene (5 bases). This CDR3 has 13 amino acids. In germline, CDR1 is SGHAT, CDR2 FQNNGV. Trimming removed 7 bases at V and 5 bases at J, with 14 bases between. The CDR3 DNA is TGTGCCAGCAATTACGGGACGGAGTATGGCTACACCTTC. The encoded protein is CASNYGTEYGYTF.